The clone carrying this TCR beta chain was detected only a few times. Its antigen is unidentified. These data belong to a study of cytomegalovirus exposure and HLA in healthy donors. Overall study findings and caveats: Certain sequence variants were highly shared and formed a cluster, and this cluster was likely a sequencing artifact.

Both 60 Vbeta primers and 13 Jbeta primers went into the PCR. Assay: immunoSEQ multiplex PCR; the TCRdb copy retains only in-frame clones and omits some. This sample has around 95,000 clones, with around four fifths found just once. The sequence was collected from a man under 40 in good health and CMV-seropositive. Source material: PBMCs.

CDR3 residues: CASSPGTGGEQFF. The CDR3 coding sequence is TGCGCCAGCAGTCCAGGGACAGGGGGTGAGCAGTTCTTC. The rearrangement uses TRBV10-2 and TRBJ2-1; TRBD1 aligns across 11 bases. This CDR3 spans 13 amino acids. The germline CDR1 and CDR2 sequences are WSHSY and SAAADI. V shed 5 bases and J 9 bases; nucleotides not matched to a gene: 3.